These T cell receptor beta chains were read from a single sample in a study of molecular identifiers for immune sequencing clone quantification. One entry per CDR3 protein, called by TCRdb with MiXCR from the PCR reads. The table has 45,000 to 60,000 distinct CDR3 sequences, approximately 40% seen once. Material: naive CD8+ T cells from blood, with Jurkat cell RNA spiked in. Receptor source: a human donor in good health. Some libraries in this study had Jurkat cell RNA spiked in. CDR3s include the opening cysteine and the closing phenylalanine or tryptophan. The D gene is left open where the match is weak. Clone size is shown for a subset of rows, as once, few, many or a class of expanded clone.

cdr3_length: 16; d_call: NA; v_call: TRBV12-3/TRBV12-4; clone_size: many; j_call: TRBJ2-3; cdr3_aa: CASSLWLAQSTDTQYF
cdr3_length: 11; d_call: NA; v_call: TRBV27; clone_size: NA; j_call: TRBJ2-7; cdr3_aa: CASSIGSEQYF
cdr3_length: 13; d_call: NA; v_call: TRBV20-1; clone_size: few; j_call: TRBJ2-2; cdr3_aa: CSPREYDTGELFF
cdr3_length: 13; d_call: TRBD2; v_call: TRBV7-8; clone_size: many; j_call: TRBJ2-3; cdr3_aa: CASSSSGGGTQYF
cdr3_length: 14; d_call: NA; v_call: TRBV28; clone_size: few; j_call: TRBJ2-5; cdr3_aa: CASSFFGTQETQYF
cdr3_length: 14; d_call: NA; v_call: TRBV4-2; clone_size: NA; j_call: TRBJ1-1; cdr3_aa: CASSRARMNTEAFF
cdr3_length: 17; d_call: NA; v_call: TRBV28; clone_size: NA; j_call: TRBJ1-5; cdr3_aa: CASSLWGQGQNNQPQHF
cdr3_length: 15; d_call: NA; v_call: TRBV7-8; clone_size: NA; j_call: TRBJ1-4; cdr3_aa: CASSFTGTPNEKLFF
cdr3_length: 14; d_call: TRBD1; v_call: TRBV12-3/TRBV12-4; clone_size: NA; j_call: TRBJ2-7; cdr3_aa: CASSFGTGQYEQYF
cdr3_length: 15; d_call: NA; v_call: TRBV28; clone_size: NA; j_call: TRBJ2-5; cdr3_aa: CASSIYIPPGETQYF
cdr3_length: 16; d_call: NA; v_call: TRBV2; clone_size: NA; j_call: TRBJ2-1; cdr3_aa: CASTEGGPSPYNEQFF
cdr3_length: 16; d_call: NA; v_call: TRBV6-4; clone_size: few; j_call: TRBJ2-7; cdr3_aa: CASSDTGTAIIPEQYF
cdr3_length: 15; d_call: NA; v_call: TRBV7-2; clone_size: many; j_call: TRBJ2-1; cdr3_aa: CASSSSSSSYNEQFF
cdr3_length: 12; d_call: NA; v_call: TRBV27; clone_size: NA; j_call: TRBJ2-1; cdr3_aa: CASSLGGRQQFF
cdr3_length: 15; d_call: TRBD2; v_call: TRBV28; clone_size: many; j_call: TRBJ2-7; cdr3_aa: CASSFSRTSEWEQYF
cdr3_length: 13; d_call: TRBD1; v_call: TRBV20-1; clone_size: many; j_call: TRBJ2-7; cdr3_aa: CSASGQGAYEQYF
cdr3_length: 12; d_call: NA; v_call: TRBV2; clone_size: NA; j_call: TRBJ2-7; cdr3_aa: CATGRTTYEQYF
cdr3_length: 15; d_call: TRBD1; v_call: TRBV7-9; clone_size: NA; j_call: TRBJ1-4; cdr3_aa: CASSSPPGQDEKLIF
cdr3_length: 13; d_call: NA; v_call: TRBV6-2/TRBV6-3; clone_size: many; j_call: TRBJ2-2; cdr3_aa: CASKDRLAGELFF
cdr3_length: 15; d_call: TRBD2; v_call: TRBV19; clone_size: NA; j_call: TRBJ2-1; cdr3_aa: CASSSSSGPYNEQFF
cdr3_length: 14; d_call: NA; v_call: TRBV11-2; clone_size: NA; j_call: TRBJ2-7; cdr3_aa: CASTDQGRELGQYF
cdr3_length: 16; d_call: TRBD2; v_call: TRBV7-9; clone_size: NA; j_call: TRBJ2-7; cdr3_aa: CASSLSRLAGGGAQYF
cdr3_length: 17; d_call: TRBD2; v_call: TRBV4-3; clone_size: few; j_call: TRBJ2-3; cdr3_aa: CASSQDSSGRITDTQYF
cdr3_length: 13; d_call: NA; v_call: TRBV2; clone_size: few; j_call: TRBJ2-1; cdr3_aa: CASSEGRGDEQFF
cdr3_length: 12; d_call: NA; v_call: TRBV11-2; clone_size: NA; j_call: TRBJ2-1; cdr3_aa: CASSADYNEQFF
cdr3_length: 14; d_call: NA; v_call: TRBV7-9; clone_size: few; j_call: TRBJ1-6; cdr3_aa: CASSLIGVGSPLHF
cdr3_length: 18; d_call: NA; v_call: TRBV3-1; clone_size: NA; j_call: TRBJ1-4; cdr3_aa: CASSQDFGIGVDHGILFF
cdr3_length: 13; d_call: NA; v_call: TRBV5-1; clone_size: few; j_call: TRBJ2-7; cdr3_aa: CASTTIGGGEQYF
cdr3_length: 14; d_call: TRBD1; v_call: TRBV6-1; clone_size: NA; j_call: TRBJ1-1; cdr3_aa: CASRTGEVNTEAFF
cdr3_length: 13; d_call: TRBD1; v_call: TRBV9; clone_size: many; j_call: TRBJ1-1; cdr3_aa: CASSTSGGTEAFF
cdr3_length: 18; d_call: NA; v_call: TRBV4-2; clone_size: few; j_call: TRBJ1-3; cdr3_aa: CASSQDRLPENSGNTIYF
cdr3_length: 14; d_call: TRBD1; v_call: TRBV5-1; clone_size: few; j_call: TRBJ2-1; cdr3_aa: CASSWGTGGLEQFF
cdr3_length: 13; d_call: NA; v_call: TRBV12-3/TRBV12-4; clone_size: NA; j_call: TRBJ1-2; cdr3_aa: CASSLRQYYGYTF
cdr3_length: 13; d_call: NA; v_call: TRBV13; clone_size: many; j_call: TRBJ2-5; cdr3_aa: CASSRGSGAKSLF
cdr3_length: 17; d_call: NA; v_call: TRBV29-1; clone_size: many; j_call: TRBJ2-3; cdr3_aa: CSVEEGGTPGATDTQYF
cdr3_length: 12; d_call: NA; v_call: TRBV27; clone_size: few; j_call: TRBJ2-3; cdr3_aa: CASSRDVNTQYF
cdr3_length: 15; d_call: TRBD1; v_call: TRBV20-1; clone_size: NA; j_call: TRBJ2-7; cdr3_aa: CSASSSDRDFYEQYF
cdr3_length: 13; d_call: NA; v_call: TRBV7-6; clone_size: NA; j_call: TRBJ1-1; cdr3_aa: CASSLNRNTEAFF
cdr3_length: 13; d_call: NA; v_call: TRBV4-2; clone_size: NA; j_call: TRBJ1-1; cdr3_aa: CASSRRMNTEAFF
cdr3_length: 14; d_call: TRBD2; v_call: TRBV20-1; clone_size: many; j_call: TRBJ2-1; cdr3_aa: CSARDLAGGGEQFF
cdr3_length: 16; d_call: TRBD2; v_call: TRBV18; clone_size: few; j_call: TRBJ2-1; cdr3_aa: CASSPSNSGVYNEQFF
cdr3_length: 14; d_call: TRBD2; v_call: TRBV20-1; clone_size: many; j_call: TRBJ2-7; cdr3_aa: CSAHRLAGNYEQYF
cdr3_length: 13; d_call: NA; v_call: TRBV10-3; clone_size: few; j_call: TRBJ1-5; cdr3_aa: CAISEVGAGAQHF
cdr3_length: 15; d_call: NA; v_call: TRBV5-3; clone_size: NA; j_call: TRBJ2-1; cdr3_aa: CASSFIAGKRNEQFF
cdr3_length: 13; d_call: NA; v_call: TRBV6-5; clone_size: once; j_call: TRBJ2-1; cdr3_aa: CAAALGGRNEQVF
cdr3_length: 15; d_call: TRBD1; v_call: TRBV4-3; clone_size: NA; j_call: TRBJ2-3; cdr3_aa: CASSLGQGVQDTQYF
cdr3_length: 13; d_call: NA; v_call: TRBV15; clone_size: few; j_call: TRBJ1-1; cdr3_aa: CATSRDRGSVAFF
cdr3_length: 15; d_call: NA; v_call: TRBV20-1; clone_size: NA; j_call: TRBJ2-2; cdr3_aa: CSATLSEPSTGELFF
cdr3_length: 14; d_call: NA; v_call: TRBV9; clone_size: many; j_call: TRBJ1-1; cdr3_aa: CASSPRGDDTEAFF
cdr3_length: 12; d_call: TRBD2; v_call: TRBV2; clone_size: medium-sized; j_call: TRBJ2-7; cdr3_aa: CASLAEEYEQYF
cdr3_length: 16; d_call: NA; v_call: TRBV28; clone_size: few; j_call: TRBJ2-4; cdr3_aa: CASSLPGTLAKNIQYF
cdr3_length: 15; d_call: TRBD2; v_call: TRBV24-1; clone_size: NA; j_call: TRBJ2-5; cdr3_aa: CATSDLGGGGETQYF
cdr3_length: 19; d_call: TRBD1; v_call: TRBV11-2; clone_size: NA; j_call: TRBJ2-3; cdr3_aa: CASSLTPHRDRTATDTQNF
cdr3_length: 15; d_call: NA; v_call: TRBV6-1; clone_size: many; j_call: TRBJ2-5; cdr3_aa: CASRDPQDSQETQYF
cdr3_length: 12; d_call: NA; v_call: TRBV18; clone_size: NA; j_call: TRBJ1-1; cdr3_aa: CASSLRGNEAFF
cdr3_length: 15; d_call: NA; v_call: TRBV28; clone_size: few; j_call: TRBJ2-3; cdr3_aa: CASSLSWDGGRTQYF
cdr3_length: 18; d_call: TRBD1; v_call: TRBV6-2/TRBV6-3; clone_size: NA; j_call: TRBJ2-6; cdr3_aa: CASSGTGVPRSGANVLTF